The rows below give T cell receptor beta chains drawn from one sample of a study of blood T cell repertoires in COVID-19. Profiled with immunoSEQ multiplex PCR; TCRdb holds only in-frame clones, not every one. The sample contains approximately 170,000 clones, 70% to 90% of which appear only once. Source material: peripheral blood. These receptors all stem from a man younger than 35 who had recovered from COVID-19. CDR3s include the opening cysteine and the closing phenylalanine or tryptophan. The order of the fields is clone size, D gene, J gene, V gene, CDR3 protein, CDR3 DNA. A D gene is named only where the DNA matches it firmly. The size field is filled for only some rows; it gives once, few, many or a size class.

-,-,TRBJ2-7,TRBV6-5,CASRSNSPYEQYF,TGTGCCAGCAGATCCAATAGTCCTTACGAGCAGTACTTC
once,-,TRBJ2-7,TRBV5-1,CASSWGLYRDDEQYF,TGCGCCAGCAGCTGGGGACTCTATAGGGACGACGAGCAGTACTTC
-,TRBD1,TRBJ2-1,TRBV5-1,CASSRNRGDYNEQFF,TGCGCCAGCAGCCGAAACAGGGGGGACTACAATGAGCAGTTCTTC
-,-,TRBJ2-5,TRBV4-3,CASSQDGGSSQETQYF,TGCGCCAGCAGCCAAGACGGCGGATCCTCCCAAGAGACCCAGTACTTC
-,-,TRBJ1-3,TRBV27,CASIGRGGNTIYF,TGTGCCAGCATCGGCAGGGGTGGAAACACCATATATTTT
-,TRBD2,TRBJ2-7,TRBV9,CASIRGTSGRPSYEQYF,TGTGCCAGCATTAGAGGGACTAGCGGGAGGCCTAGTTACGAGCAGTACTTC
-,-,TRBJ2-1,TRBV24-1,CATSDGFKRDFYNEQFF,TGTGCCACCAGTGACGGCTTCAAGAGGGATTTCTACAATGAGCAGTTCTTC
-,TRBD2,TRBJ2-1,TRBV7-6,CASSLYPSGRANPYNEQFF,TGTGCCAGCAGCTTATACCCTAGCGGGAGGGCAAACCCATACAATGAGCAGTTCTTC
few,-,TRBJ2-3,TRBV21-1,CASALGASGIQGTDTQYF,TGTGCCAGCGCGCTAGGGGCTAGCGGGATTCAGGGGACAGATACGCAGTATTTT
-,-,TRBJ2-5,TRBV10-3,CAISESQGWQETQYF,TGTGCCATCAGTGAGTCTCAGGGCTGGCAAGAGACCCAGTACTTC
-,-,TRBJ2-1,TRBV7-9,CASSPGQYNEQFF,TGTGCCAGCAGCCCCGGACAGTACAATGAGCAGTTCTTC
-,TRBD1,TRBJ1-5,TRBV4-1,CASSQDLRDRGFDQPQHF,TGCGCCAGCAGCCAAGACCTAAGGGACAGGGGGTTCGATCAGCCCCAGCATTTT
once,-,TRBJ1-6,TRBV7-9,CASSPLSAGVENSPLHF,TGTGCCAGCAGCCCCTTATCCGCAGGGGTCGAGAATTCACCCCTCCACTTT
-,TRBD1,TRBJ2-7,TRBV10-3,CAISDLDRGSSYEQYF,TGTGCCATCAGTGACTTGGACAGGGGGTCTTCCTACGAGCAGTACTTC
few,-,TRBJ1-1,TRBV7-2,CASSYREGGTEAFF,TGTGCCAGCAGCTACAGGGAAGGTGGCACTGAAGCTTTCTTT
few,-,TRBJ2-7,TRBV7-2,CASSPSVGRATYEQYF,TGTGCCAGCAGCCCGTCGGTCGGGCGGGCGACCTACGAGCAGTACTTC
-,-,TRBJ2-1,TRBV6-4,CASSEFSGGRGMTEHNEQFF,TGTGCCAGCAGTGAATTTTCAGGCGGCAGGGGTATGACCGAGCACAATGAGCAGTTCTTC
-,TRBD1,TRBJ2-7,TRBV6-6,CASSWETGDYEQYF,TGTGCCAGCAGTTGGGAGACAGGGGACTACGAGCAGTACTTC
-,TRBD2,TRBJ2-3,TRBV9,CASSVARTSGSTDTQYF,TGTGCCAGCAGCGTAGCTAGGACTAGCGGGAGCACAGATACGCAGTATTTT
-,TRBD1,TRBJ1-6,TRBV6-5,CATRTGVNSPLHF,TGTGCCACAAGGACAGGGGTTAATTCACCCCTCCACTTT
-,TRBD1,TRBJ1-2,TRBV24-1,CATSQGVGGYTF,TGTGCCACCTCGCAGGGGGTAGGCGGCTACACCTTC
-,-,TRBJ2-3,TRBV29-1,CSVTTGTDTQYF,TGCAGCGTTACAACAGGGACAGATACGCAGTATTTT
-,-,TRBJ2-6,TRBV18,CASSRDIASGANVLTF,TGTGCCAGCTCACGGGACATAGCCTCTGGGGCCAACGTCCTGACTTTC
-,-,TRBJ2-1,TRBV15,CATSPVSSYNEQFF,TGTGCCACCAGCCCGGTGAGCTCCTACAATGAGCAGTTCTTC
-,TRBD2,TRBJ2-3,TRBV30,CAWSLAVKRTDTQYF,TGTGCCTGGAGTCTAGCGGTAAAACGCACAGATACGCAGTATTTT
-,-,TRBJ2-7,TRBV6-2/TRBV6-3,CASSYGTNSYEQYF,TGTGCCAGCAGTTACGGGACAAACTCCTACGAGCAGTACTTC
-,TRBD2,TRBJ2-1,TRBV29-1,CSVALIAGGPFNEQFF,TGCAGCGTTGCCTTAATAGCGGGAGGGCCCTTCAATGAGCAGTTCTTC
-,-,TRBJ1-4,TRBV3-1/TRBV3-2,CASSQVSATNEKLFF,TGTGCCAGCAGCCAAGTTAGCGCAACTAATGAAAAACTGTTTTTT
-,-,TRBJ1-1,TRBV13,CASSLGAQNTEAFF,TGTGCCAGCAGCCTTGGGGCACAGAACACTGAAGCTTTCTTT
-,TRBD1,TRBJ2-2,TRBV24-1,CATSEPDRGEVRTGELFF,TGTGCCACCAGTGAACCTGACAGGGGGGAAGTGAGAACCGGGGAGCTGTTTTTT
once,TRBD2,TRBJ2-7,TRBV7-2,CASSALPRRTSGNGEQYF,TGTGCCAGCAGCGCATTACCCCGACGGACTAGCGGGAACGGCGAGCAGTACTTC
-,-,TRBJ2-1,TRBV29-1,CSARGLPKYHYNEQFF,TGCAGCGCCCGAGGACTACCGAAATATCACTACAATGAGCAGTTCTTC
-,TRBD1,TRBJ1-2,TRBV19,CASSIGQGGLYYGYTF,TGTGCCAGTAGTATCGGACAGGGGGGACTTTACTATGGCTACACCTTC
-,-,TRBJ2-2,TRBV6-2/TRBV6-3,CASSSSESGELFF,TGTGCCAGCAGTTCAAGCGAATCCGGGGAGCTGTTTTTT
-,-,TRBJ1-6,TRBV14,CASSLWADSPLHF,TGTGCCAGCAGCCTCTGGGCCGATTCACCCCTCCACTTT
-,-,TRBJ2-5,TRBV10-3,CAISDFQETQYF,TGTGCCATCAGTGACTTCCAAGAGACCCAGTACTTC
-,-,TRBJ1-5,TRBV7-2,CASSLAGGSGDQPQHF,TGTGCCAGCAGCTTAGCTGGGGGGTCGGGGGATCAGCCCCAGCATTTT
-,TRBD2,TRBJ2-2,TRBV5-4,CASSLGGLQNTGELFF,TGTGCCAGCAGCTTGGGGGGACTACAAAATACCGGGGAGCTGTTTTTT
-,TRBD2,TRBJ2-1,TRBV9,CASSVGGVGGTYNEQFF,TGTGCCAGCAGCGTAGGTGGGGTGGGAGGGACCTACAATGAGCAGTTCTTC
-,TRBD2,TRBJ2-3,TRBV6-1,CASSEAAGVTDTQYF,TGTGCCAGCAGTGAAGCGGCGGGAGTGACAGATACGCAGTATTTT
few,TRBD1,TRBJ1-1,TRBV7-9,CASSRDRVNTEAFF,TGTGCCAGCAGCCGGGACAGGGTGAACACTGAAGCTTTCTTT
-,TRBD2,TRBJ2-1,TRBV7-8,CASSLAYGSGVSYNEQFF,TGTGCCAGCAGCTTAGCATATGGTAGCGGGGTGTCCTACAATGAGCAGTTCTTC
-,-,TRBJ1-2,TRBV4-3,CASSQGDTLYADGYTF,TGCGCCAGCAGCCAAGGGGACACCCTTTACGCCGATGGCTACACCTTC
-,-,TRBJ1-2,TRBV20-1,CSAIRGDGYTF,TGCAGTGCTATCAGGGGAGATGGCTACACCTTC
-,-,TRBJ2-5,TRBV11-2,CASSLGMPGAQTQYF,TGTGCCAGCAGCCTTGGTATGCCGGGAGCTCAGACCCAGTACTTC
-,-,TRBJ2-2,TRBV23-1,CASICGANTGELFF,TGCGCCAGCATCTGTGGAGCGAACACCGGGGAGCTGTTTTTT
few,-,TRBJ2-7,TRBV7-2,CASSPVTYSYEQYF,TGTGCCAGCAGCCCAGTTACGTACTCCTACGAGCAGTACTTC
-,-,TRBJ2-1,TRBV29-1,CSVGTSPTLIYNEQFF,TGCAGCGTTGGCACTAGCCCTACCCTCATCTACAATGAGCAGTTCTTC
few,TRBD1,TRBJ1-2,TRBV12-3/TRBV12-4,CASSWDRGLQSTF,TGTGCCAGCAGTTGGGACAGGGGACTCCAATCCACCTTC
-,TRBD2,TRBJ2-5,TRBV11-1,CASSSLDGTRETQYF,TGTGCCAGCAGCTCCCTGGACGGGACTAGAGAGACCCAGTACTTC
-,TRBD1,TRBJ2-2,TRBV2,CASSEAWTGGAGELFF,TGTGCCAGCAGTGAAGCCTGGACAGGGGGTGCCGGGGAGCTGTTTTTT
-,-,TRBJ2-1,TRBV21-1,CASSPPGRTIAYNEQFF,TGTGCCAGCAGCCCCCCGGGTCGAACGATAGCCTACAATGAGCAGTTCTTC
-,TRBD2,TRBJ2-7,TRBV2,CASRAGEKLGFF,TGTGCCAGCAGGGCGGGAGAAAAGTTGGGGTTTTTC
-,TRBD2,TRBJ2-7,TRBV29-1,CSVESQGLGDFEQYF,TGCAGCGTTGAAAGCCAGGGACTAGGGGATTTCGAGCAGTACTTC